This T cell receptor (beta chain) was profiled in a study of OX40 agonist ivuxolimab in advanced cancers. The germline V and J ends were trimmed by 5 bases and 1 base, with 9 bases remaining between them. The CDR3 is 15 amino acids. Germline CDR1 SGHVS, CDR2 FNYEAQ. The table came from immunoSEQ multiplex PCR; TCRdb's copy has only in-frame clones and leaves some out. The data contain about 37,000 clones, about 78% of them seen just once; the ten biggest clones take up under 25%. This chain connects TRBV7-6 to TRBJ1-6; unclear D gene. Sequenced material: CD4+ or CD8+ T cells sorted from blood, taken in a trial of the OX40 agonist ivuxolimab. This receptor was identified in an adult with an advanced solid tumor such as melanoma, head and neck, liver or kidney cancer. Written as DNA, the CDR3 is TGTGCCAGCAGCGACCGACCGTCCTATAATTCACCCCTCCACTTT. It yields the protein CASSDRPSYNSPLHF.